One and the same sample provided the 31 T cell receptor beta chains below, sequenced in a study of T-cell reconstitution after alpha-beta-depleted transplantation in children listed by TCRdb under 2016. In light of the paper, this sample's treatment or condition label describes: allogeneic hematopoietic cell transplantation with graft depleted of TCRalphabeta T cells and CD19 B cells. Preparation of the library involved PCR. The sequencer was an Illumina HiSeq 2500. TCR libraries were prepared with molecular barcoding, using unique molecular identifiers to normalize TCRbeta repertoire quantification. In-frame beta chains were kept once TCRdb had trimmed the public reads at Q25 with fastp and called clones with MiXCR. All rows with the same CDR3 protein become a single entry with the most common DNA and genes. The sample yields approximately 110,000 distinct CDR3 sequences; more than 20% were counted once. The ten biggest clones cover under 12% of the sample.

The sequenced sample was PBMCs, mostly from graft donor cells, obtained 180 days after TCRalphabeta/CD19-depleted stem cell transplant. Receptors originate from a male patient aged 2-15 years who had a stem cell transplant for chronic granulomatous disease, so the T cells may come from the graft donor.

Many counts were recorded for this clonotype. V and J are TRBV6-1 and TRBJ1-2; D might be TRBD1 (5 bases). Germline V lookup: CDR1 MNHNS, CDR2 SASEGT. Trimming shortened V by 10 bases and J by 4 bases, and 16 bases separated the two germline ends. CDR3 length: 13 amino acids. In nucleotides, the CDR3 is TGTGCCACACCGGACCGGGGCCTCTATGGCTACACCTTC. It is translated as CATPDRGLYGYTF.

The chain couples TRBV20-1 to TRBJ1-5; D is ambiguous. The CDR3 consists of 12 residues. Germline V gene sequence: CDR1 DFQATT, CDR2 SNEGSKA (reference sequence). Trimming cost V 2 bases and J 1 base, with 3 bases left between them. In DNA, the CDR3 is TGCAGTGCTAGAAGGAGCAATCAGCCCCAGCATTTT. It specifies CSARRSNQPQHF.

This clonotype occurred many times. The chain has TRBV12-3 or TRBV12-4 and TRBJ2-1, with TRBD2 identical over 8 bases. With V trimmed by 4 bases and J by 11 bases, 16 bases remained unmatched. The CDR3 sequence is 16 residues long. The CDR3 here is CASSSTGTRDASKQFF. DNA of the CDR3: TGTGCCAGCAGTTCTACCGGGACTAGAGACGCGAGTAAGCAGTTCTTC.

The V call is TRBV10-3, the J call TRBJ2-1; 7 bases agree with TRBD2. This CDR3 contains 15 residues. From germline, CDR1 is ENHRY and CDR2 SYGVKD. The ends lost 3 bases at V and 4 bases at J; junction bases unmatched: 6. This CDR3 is CAISDMGGGYNEQFF. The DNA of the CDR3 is TGTGCCATCAGTGATATGGGGGGGGGTTACAATGAGCAGTTCTTC.

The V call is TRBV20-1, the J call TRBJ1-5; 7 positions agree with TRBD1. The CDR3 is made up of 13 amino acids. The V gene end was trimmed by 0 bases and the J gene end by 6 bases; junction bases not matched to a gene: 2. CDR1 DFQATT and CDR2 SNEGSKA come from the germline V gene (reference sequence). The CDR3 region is CSAREDRAQPQHF. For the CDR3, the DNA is TGCAGTGCTAGAGAAGACAGGGCTCAGCCCCAGCATTTT.

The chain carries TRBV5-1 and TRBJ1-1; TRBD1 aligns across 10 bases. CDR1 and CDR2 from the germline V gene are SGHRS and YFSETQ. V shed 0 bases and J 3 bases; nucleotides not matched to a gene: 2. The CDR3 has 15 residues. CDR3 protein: CASSLDDRGHTEAFF. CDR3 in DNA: TGCGCCAGCAGCTTGGATGACAGGGGGCACACTGAAGCTTTCTTT.

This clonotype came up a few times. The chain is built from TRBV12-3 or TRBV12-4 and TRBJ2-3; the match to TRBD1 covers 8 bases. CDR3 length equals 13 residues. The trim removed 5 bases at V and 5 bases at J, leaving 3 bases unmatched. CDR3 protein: CASSPDRVDTQYF. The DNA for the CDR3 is TGTGCCAGCAGTCCGGACAGGGTAGATACGCAGTATTTT.

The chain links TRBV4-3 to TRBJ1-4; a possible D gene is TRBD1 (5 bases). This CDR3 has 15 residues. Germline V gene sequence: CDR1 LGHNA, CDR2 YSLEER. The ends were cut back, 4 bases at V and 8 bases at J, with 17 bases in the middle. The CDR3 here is CASSPGRGDLEKLFF. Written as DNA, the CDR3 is TGCGCCAGCAGCCCCGGTAGAGGGGACCTAGAAAAACTGTTTTTT.

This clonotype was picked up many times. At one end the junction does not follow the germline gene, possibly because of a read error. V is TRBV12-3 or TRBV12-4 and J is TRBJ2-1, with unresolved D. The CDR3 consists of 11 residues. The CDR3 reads CASSLNNEQFF. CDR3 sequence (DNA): TGCGCCAGCAGCTTGAACAATGAGCAGTTCTTC.

CDR3 region: CASSLYRQGTDTQYF. CDR3 nucleotides: TGTGCCAGCAGCTTATACAGACAGGGCACAGATACGCAGTATTTT. The chain employs TRBV7-2 and TRBJ2-3; D may be TRBD1 (6 bases). CDR3 length: 15 residues. V lost 2 bases and J lost 1, with 10 bases in between. Germline CDR1 SGHTA, CDR2 FQGNSA.

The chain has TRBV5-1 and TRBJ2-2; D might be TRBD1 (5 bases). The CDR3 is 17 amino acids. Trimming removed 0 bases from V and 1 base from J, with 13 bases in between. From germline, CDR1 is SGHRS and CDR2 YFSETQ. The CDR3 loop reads CASSLALRQLNTGELFF. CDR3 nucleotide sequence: TGCGCCAGCAGCTTGGCCTTGCGACAGTTGAACACCGGGGAGCTGTTTTTT. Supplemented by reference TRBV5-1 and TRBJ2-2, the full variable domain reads KAGVTQTPRYLIKTRGQQVTLSCSPISGHRSVSWYQQTPGQGLQFLFEYFSETQRNKGNFPGRFSGRQFSNSRSEMNVSTLELGDSALYLCASSLALRQLNTGELFFGEGSRLTVL.

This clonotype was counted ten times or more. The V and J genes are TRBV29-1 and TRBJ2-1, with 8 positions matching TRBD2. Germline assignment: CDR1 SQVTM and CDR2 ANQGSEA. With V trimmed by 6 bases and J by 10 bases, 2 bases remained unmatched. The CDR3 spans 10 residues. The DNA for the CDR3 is TGCAGCGTCATAGCGGGAGAGCAGTTCTTC. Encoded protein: CSVIAGEQFF.

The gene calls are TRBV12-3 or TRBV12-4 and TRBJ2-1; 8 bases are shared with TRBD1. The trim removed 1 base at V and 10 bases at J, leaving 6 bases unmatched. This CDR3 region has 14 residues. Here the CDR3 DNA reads TGTGCCAGCAGTTTAGATGGCAGGGGGCCGGAGCAGTTCTTC. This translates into CASSLDGRGPEQFF.

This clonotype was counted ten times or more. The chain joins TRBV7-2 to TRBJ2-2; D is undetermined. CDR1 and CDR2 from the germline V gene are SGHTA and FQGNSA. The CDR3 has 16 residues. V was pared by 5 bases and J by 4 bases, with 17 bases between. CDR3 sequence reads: CASSAVNLLSTGELFF. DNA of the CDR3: TGTGCCAGCAGCGCTGTTAATTTACTTAGCACCGGGGAGCTGTTTTTT.

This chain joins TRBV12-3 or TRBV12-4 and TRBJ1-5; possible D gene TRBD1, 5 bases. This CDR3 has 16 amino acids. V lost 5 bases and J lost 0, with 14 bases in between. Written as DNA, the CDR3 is TGTGCCAGCAGTGCCAGGGTCCCCTATAGCAATCAGCCCCAGCATTTT. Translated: CASSARVPYSNQPQHF.

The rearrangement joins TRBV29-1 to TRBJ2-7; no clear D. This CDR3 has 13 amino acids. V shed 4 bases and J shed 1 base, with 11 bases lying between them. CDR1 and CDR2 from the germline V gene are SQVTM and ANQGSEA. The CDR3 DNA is TGCAGCGTTGGTGACGGTCCTTCCTACGAGCAGTACTTC. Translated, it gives CSVGDGPSYEQYF.

The CDR3 here is CASSFLAFQETQYF. The CDR3 coding sequence is TGTGCCAGCAGCTTTCTAGCCTTCCAAGAGACCCAGTACTTC. The J gene is TRBJ2-5, the V gene TRBV7-2; weak D call: TRBD2 (5 bases). Per germline, CDR1 SGHTA and CDR2 FQGNSA. V lost 3 bases and J lost 1, with 9 bases in between. The length of the CDR3 is 14 residues.

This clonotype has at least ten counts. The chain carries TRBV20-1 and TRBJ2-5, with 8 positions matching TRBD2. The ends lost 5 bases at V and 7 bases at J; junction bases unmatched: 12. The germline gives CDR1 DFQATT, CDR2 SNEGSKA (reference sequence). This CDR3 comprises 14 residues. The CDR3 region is CSAFIPGLVSTQYF. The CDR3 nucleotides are TGCAGTGCTTTTATTCCGGGACTAGTATCGACCCAGTACTTC.

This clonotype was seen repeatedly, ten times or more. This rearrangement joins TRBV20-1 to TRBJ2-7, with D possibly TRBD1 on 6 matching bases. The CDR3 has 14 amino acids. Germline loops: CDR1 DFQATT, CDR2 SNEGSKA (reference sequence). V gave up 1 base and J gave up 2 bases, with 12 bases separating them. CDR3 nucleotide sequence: TGCAGTGCTAGAGGGACAGTTCGCCCCTACGAGCAGTACTTC. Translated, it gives CSARGTVRPYEQYF.

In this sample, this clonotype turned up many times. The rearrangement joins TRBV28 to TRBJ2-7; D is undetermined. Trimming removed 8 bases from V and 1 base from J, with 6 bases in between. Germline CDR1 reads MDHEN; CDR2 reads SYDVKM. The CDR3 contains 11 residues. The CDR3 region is CASARSYEQYF. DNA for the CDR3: TGTGCCAGCGCTCGGTCCTACGAGCAGTACTTC.

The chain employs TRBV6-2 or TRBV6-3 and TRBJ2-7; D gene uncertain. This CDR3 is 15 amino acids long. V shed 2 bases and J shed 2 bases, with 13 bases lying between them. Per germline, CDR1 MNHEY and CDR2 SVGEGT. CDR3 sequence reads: CASSYPSLTPYEQYF. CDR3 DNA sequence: TGTGCCAGCAGTTACCCGAGCCTTACCCCCTACGAGCAGTACTTC.

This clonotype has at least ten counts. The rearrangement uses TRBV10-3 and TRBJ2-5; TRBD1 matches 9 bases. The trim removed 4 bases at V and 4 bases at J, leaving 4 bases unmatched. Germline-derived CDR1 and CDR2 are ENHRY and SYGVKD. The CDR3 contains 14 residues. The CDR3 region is CAISGSGQGETQYF. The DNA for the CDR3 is TGTGCCATCAGTGGGTCGGGACAGGGAGAGACCCAGTACTTC.

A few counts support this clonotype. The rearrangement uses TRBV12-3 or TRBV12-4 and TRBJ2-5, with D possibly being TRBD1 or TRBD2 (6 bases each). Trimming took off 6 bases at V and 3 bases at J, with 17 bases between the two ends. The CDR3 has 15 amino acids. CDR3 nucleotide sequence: TGTGCCAGCAGCAGGACCCAAAGGGGGGAAGAGACCCAGTACTTC. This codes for CASSRTQRGEETQYF.

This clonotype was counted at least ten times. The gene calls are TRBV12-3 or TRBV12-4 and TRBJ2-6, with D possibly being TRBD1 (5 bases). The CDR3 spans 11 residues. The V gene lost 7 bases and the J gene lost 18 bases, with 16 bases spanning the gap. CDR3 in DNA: TGTGCCAGCAATTTGGGGCTGCTGTGGACTTTC. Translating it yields CASNLGLLWTF.

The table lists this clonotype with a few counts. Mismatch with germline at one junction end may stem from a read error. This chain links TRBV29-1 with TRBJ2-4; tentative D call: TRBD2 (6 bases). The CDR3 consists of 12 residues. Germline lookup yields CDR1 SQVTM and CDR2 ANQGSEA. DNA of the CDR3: TGCAGCGTTGAGGAGGGTCCTAACAGTCAGTACTTC. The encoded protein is CSVEEGPNSQYF.

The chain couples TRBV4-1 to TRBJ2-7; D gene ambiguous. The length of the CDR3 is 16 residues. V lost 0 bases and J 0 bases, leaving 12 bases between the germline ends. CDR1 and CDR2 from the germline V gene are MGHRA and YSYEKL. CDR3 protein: CASSQDDRESSYEQYF. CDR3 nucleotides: TGCGCCAGCAGCCAAGATGACCGAGAAAGCTCCTACGAGCAGTACTTC.

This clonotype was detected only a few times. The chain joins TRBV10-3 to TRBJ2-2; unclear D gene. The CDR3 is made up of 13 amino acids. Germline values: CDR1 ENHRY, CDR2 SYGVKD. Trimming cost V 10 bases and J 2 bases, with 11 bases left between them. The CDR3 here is CATGQINTGELFF. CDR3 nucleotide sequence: TGTGCCACTGGGCAGATTAACACCGGGGAGCTGTTTTTT.

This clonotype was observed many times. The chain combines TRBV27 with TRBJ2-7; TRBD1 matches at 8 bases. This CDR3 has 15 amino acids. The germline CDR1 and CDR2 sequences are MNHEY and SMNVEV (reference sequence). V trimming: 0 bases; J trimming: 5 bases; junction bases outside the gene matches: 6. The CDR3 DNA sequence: TGTGCCAGCAGTTTATCATCAGGGGGCCGCCACGAGCAGTACTTC. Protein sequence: CASSLSSGGRHEQYF.

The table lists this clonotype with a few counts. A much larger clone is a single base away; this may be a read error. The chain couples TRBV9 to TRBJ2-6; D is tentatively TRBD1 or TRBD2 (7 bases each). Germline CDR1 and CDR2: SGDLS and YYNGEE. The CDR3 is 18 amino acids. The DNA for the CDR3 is TGTGCCAGCAGCGTCAGGGGGGGACTCCTCTCTGGGGCCAACGGCCTGACTTTC. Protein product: CASSVRGGLLSGANGLTF.

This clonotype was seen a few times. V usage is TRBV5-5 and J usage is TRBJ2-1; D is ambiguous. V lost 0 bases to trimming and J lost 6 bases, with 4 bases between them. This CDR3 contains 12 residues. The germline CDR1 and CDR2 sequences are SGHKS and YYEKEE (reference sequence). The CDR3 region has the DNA TGTGCCAGCAGCTTGGCCCCCAATGAGCAGTTCTTC. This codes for CASSLAPNEQFF.

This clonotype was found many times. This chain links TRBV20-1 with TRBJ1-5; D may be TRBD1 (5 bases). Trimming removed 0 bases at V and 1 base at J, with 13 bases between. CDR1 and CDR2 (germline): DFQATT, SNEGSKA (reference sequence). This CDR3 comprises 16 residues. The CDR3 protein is CSARDTGERSNQPQHF. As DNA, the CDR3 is TGCAGTGCTAGAGATACGGGGGAGAGAAGCAATCAGCCCCAGCATTTT.